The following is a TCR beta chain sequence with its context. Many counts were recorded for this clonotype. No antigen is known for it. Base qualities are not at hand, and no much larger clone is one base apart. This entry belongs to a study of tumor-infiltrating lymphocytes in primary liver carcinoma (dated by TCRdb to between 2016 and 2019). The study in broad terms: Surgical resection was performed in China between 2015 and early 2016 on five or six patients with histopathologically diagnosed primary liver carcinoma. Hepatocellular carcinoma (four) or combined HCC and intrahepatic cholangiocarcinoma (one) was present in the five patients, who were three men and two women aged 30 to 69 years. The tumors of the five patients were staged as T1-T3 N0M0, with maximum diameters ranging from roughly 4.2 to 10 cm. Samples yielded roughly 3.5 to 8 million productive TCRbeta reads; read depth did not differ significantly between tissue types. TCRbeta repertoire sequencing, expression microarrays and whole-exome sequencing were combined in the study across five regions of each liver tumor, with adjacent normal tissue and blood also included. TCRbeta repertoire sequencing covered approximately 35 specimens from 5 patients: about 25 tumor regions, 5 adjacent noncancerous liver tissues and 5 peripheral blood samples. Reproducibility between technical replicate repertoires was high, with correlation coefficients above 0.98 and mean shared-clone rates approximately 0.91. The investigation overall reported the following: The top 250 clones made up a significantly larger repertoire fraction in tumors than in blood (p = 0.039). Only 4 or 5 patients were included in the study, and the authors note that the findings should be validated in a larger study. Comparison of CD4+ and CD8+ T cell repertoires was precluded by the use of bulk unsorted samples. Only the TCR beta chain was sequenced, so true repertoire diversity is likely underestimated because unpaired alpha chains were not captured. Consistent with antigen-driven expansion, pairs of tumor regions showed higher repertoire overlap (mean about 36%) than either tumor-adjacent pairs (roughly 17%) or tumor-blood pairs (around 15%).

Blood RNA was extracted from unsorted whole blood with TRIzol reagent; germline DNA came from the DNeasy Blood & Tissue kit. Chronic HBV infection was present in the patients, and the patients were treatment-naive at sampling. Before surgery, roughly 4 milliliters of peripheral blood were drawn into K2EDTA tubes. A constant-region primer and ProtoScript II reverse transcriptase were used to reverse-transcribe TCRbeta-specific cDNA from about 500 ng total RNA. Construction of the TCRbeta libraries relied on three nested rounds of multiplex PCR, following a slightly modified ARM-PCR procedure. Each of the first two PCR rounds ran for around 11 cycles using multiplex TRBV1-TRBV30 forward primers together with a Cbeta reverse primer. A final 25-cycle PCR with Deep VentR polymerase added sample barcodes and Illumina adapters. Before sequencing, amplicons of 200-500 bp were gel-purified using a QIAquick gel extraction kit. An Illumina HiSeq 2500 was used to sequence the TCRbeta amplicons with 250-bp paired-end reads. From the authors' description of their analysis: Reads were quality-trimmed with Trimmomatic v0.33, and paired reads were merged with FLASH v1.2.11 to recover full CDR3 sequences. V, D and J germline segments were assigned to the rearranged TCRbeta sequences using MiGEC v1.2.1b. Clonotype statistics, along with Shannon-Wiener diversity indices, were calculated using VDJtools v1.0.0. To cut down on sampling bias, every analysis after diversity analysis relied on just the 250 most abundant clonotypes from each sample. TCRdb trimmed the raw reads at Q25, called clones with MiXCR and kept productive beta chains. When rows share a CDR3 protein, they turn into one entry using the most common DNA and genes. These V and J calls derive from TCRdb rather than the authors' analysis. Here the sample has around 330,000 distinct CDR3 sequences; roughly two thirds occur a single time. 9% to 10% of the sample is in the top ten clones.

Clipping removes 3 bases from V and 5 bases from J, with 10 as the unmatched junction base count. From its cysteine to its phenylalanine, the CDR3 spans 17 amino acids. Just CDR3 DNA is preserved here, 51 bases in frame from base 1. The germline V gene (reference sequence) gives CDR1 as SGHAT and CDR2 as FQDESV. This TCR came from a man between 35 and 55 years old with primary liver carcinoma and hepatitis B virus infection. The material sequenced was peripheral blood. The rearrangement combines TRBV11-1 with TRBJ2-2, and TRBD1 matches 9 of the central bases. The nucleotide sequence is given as TGTGCCAGCAGCTTCTGGCCGGGACAGGGTAATACCGGGGAGCTGTTTTTT. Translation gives CASSFWPGQGNTGELFF. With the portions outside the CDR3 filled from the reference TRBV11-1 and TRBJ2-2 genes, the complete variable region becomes EAEVAQSPRYKITEKSQAVAFWCDPISGHATLYWYRQILGQGPELLVQFQDESVVDDSQLPKDRFSAERLKGVDSTLKIQPAELGDSAMYLCASSFWPGQGNTGELFFGEGSRLTVL.